This T cell receptor beta chain is from a study of T cell responses to AZD1222 COVID-19 vaccine (dated by TCRdb to the early 2020s). In terms of the full investigation: A total of 233 trial participants underwent TCR sequencing, of whom about 210 received two doses of AZD1222 and roughly 25 received two doses of the MenACWY control vaccine. Trial participants were enrolled into age subgroups of 18-55, 56-69 and 70-plus years, which contained about 150, 27 and 61 TCR-sequenced participants, respectively.

Notes on this clone: It has no known antigen specificity. Base qualities were left out, and no much larger clone turns up one base away.

Study-level results and caveats: Nearly half of unique spike-specific TCRs reportedly recognized epitopes outside regions mutated in the B.1.351 and B.1.1.7 variants. The 56-69-year group was small, and its depth increase did not reach significance, likely because of low power. Because no samples from the day 14 peak response were available, repertoires could be characterized only after the peak T cell response. After two AZD1222 doses, spike-specific TCR breadth and depth were significantly higher than at day 0 and than in MenACWY recipients. Participants were mostly white British, with more females than males. The authors suggested clonal diversity may have been underestimated. Vaccine-associated CD4 TCRs spanned the whole spike protein, with dominant responses in regions 160-218 and 743-854. Conclusions about previously exposed vaccinees are limited because only six or seven AZD1222 recipients were SARS-CoV-2 seropositive at baseline.

The junction shows trimming of 1 base on V and 0 bases on J, plus 10 bases between the germline ends. The CDR3, cysteine through phenylalanine, is 16 amino acids long. Just CDR3 DNA is preserved here, 48 bases in frame from base 1. As encoded in the germline V gene (reference sequence), CDR1 is SEHNR while CDR2 is FQNEAQ. The CDR3 regions of human TCRbeta chains were analyzed by immunosequencing. From the authors' description of their analysis: Repertoire TCRs were matched against a reference library of SARS-CoV-2-specific TCRs generated with the MIRA antigen-specificity platform. Breadth was defined as the fraction of unique TCRs that were SARS-CoV-2-associated, and depth was defined as the fraction of total T cells that were SARS-CoV-2-associated. Using the MIRA data, each spike-specific TCR was assigned both to the spike region to which the TCR was reactive and to a CD4 or CD8 class. Log10-transformed breadth and depth values were compared by one-way ANOVA with Sidak's multiple comparisons tests. TCRdb stores this immuneACCESS table with in-frame sequences only. Part of the clones is absent; in the studies checked, under half of the shortfall reflects unresolved V genes, and no reason is known for the rest. V, J and clone size are taken as reported in that table, and D and trimming were inferred from the DNA itself. Across this sample there are approximately 130,000 clones, with 89% seen only once. The ten most abundant clones make up roughly 8.9% of the sample.

The time point label, read with the paper, signifies: about 28 days (+/-7) after the second vaccine dose. AZD1222 recipients given second doses at about 4 weeks or at about 12 weeks were pooled, since spike-specific TCR depth and breadth were not found to differ between the two schedules. The vaccinee samples were drawn from two UK trials, COV001 and COV002, one of which was a single-blind randomized controlled phase 2/3 trial testing AZD1222 (ChAdOx1 nCoV-19) in healthy adults. For TCRbeta chain sequencing, PBMC samples from trial participants were taken at day 0 and at day 28 after the second dose.

The V and J genes are TRBV7-9 and TRBJ1-3, with no reliable assignment of the D segment. Specimen: peripheral blood, collected 28 days after the second AZD1222 dose. This TCR was recovered from an adult who received the AZD1222 COVID-19 vaccine. The DNA is TGTGCCAGCAGCTTAGAAGGGTACGTCTCTGGAAACACCATATATTTT. Translated, it gives CASSLEGYVSGNTIYF.